Included here is one T cell receptor beta chain sequence, with context. The sample belongs to a study of T-cell reconstitution after alpha-beta-depleted transplantation in children. This sample's TCRbeta library carried unique molecular identifier barcodes. TCRdb recomputed calls from the PCR reads with MiXCR, one row per CDR3 protein. Here the sample spans some 590,000 distinct CDR3 sequences, roughly 10% being singletons. The junction had 3 bases not matched to a gene; V was cut back by 7 bases and J by 5 bases. The CDR3 has 11 residues. CDR1 is SGHTS, CDR2 YDEGEE, per germline. The chain joins TRBV5-8 to TRBJ2-7, with 7 bases identical to TRBD1. This sequence was found in a human donor who donated a stem cell graft to a child with acute myeloid leukemia. The sequenced sample was PBMCs from the stem cell graft donor, obtained from the stem cell graft. CDR3 coding DNA: TGTGCCAGCCTCGACAGGGACGAGCAGTACTTC. Translating it yields CASLDRDEQYF.